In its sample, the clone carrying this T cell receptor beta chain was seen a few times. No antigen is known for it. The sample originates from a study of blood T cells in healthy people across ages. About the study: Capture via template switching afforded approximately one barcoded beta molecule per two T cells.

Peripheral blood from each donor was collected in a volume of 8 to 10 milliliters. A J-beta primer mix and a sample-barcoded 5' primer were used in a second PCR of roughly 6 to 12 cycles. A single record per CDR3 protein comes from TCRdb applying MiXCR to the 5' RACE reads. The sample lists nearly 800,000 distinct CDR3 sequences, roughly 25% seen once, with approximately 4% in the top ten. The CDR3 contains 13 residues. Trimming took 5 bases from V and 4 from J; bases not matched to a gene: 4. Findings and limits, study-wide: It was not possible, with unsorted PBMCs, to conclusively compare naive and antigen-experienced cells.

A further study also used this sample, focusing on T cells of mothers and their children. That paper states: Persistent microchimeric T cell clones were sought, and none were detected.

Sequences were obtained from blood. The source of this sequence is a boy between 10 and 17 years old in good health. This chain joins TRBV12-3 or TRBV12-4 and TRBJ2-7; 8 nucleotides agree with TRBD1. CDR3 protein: CASSETGVYEQYF. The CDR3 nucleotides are TGTGCCAGCAGTGAGACAGGGGTTTACGAGCAGTACTTC.